The 16 T cell receptor beta chains below come from one sample, sequenced in a study of blood T cell repertoires in COVID-19. Clones were read by immunoSEQ multiplex PCR, and TCRdb kept only the in-frame ones, dropping some. The table lists about 200,000 clones, 85% to 90% of them singletons, with 3% to 3.5% in the top ten. The sequenced sample consisted of peripheral blood. The receptor set was obtained from a man aged 60-69 years with acute or convalescent COVID-19.

The chain employs TRBV3-1 (or the pseudogene TRBV3-2) and TRBJ2-1; perhaps TRBD1 as D (6 bases). In germline, CDR1 is LGHDT, CDR2 YNNKEL (reference sequence). CDR3 length: 16 amino acids. The germline V and J ends were trimmed by 2 bases and 0 bases, with 11 bases remaining between them. CDR3 amino acids: CASSQLTGRSYNEQFF. The CDR3 DNA sequence: TGTGCCAGCAGCCAATTGACAGGACGCTCCTACAATGAGCAGTTCTTC.

V gene TRBV28 combines with J gene TRBJ1-2, with D possibly TRBD1 on 6 matching bases. The CDR3 has 17 residues. Germline V gene data show CDR1 as MDHEN and CDR2 as SYDVKM. V was trimmed by 0 bases and J by 5 bases, leaving 19 bases between them. CDR3 sequence: CASSLWNLRGEGYGYTF. In nucleotides, the CDR3 is TGTGCCAGCAGTTTATGGAACCTCAGGGGCGAGGGATATGGCTACACCTTC.

This clone was observed a single time. The V gene is TRBV6-2 or TRBV6-3, the J gene TRBJ1-2; 9 nucleotides match TRBD1. CDR1 is MNHEY and CDR2 is SVGEGT in the germline V gene. This CDR3 has 15 residues. V lost 5 bases to trimming and J lost 4 bases; unmatched junction nucleotides: 8. The CDR3: CASSDPGTGIYGYTF. CDR3 bases: TGTGCCAGCAGTGACCCCGGGACAGGGATCTATGGCTACACCTTC.

The chain recombines TRBV24-1 with TRBJ1-4; 8 positions match TRBD1. Germline CDR1 and CDR2: KGHDR and SFDVKD. The V gene end was trimmed by 4 bases and the J gene end by 6 bases; junction bases not matched to a gene: 9. There are 16 residues in the CDR3. CDR3 region: CATSDSTGQVDEKLFF. The CDR3 DNA sequence: TGTGCCACCAGTGACTCCACGGGACAGGTAGATGAAAAACTGTTTTTT.

The V and J genes are TRBV19 and TRBJ1-4, with 8 bases lining up with TRBD1. CDR1 and CDR2 from the germline V gene are LNHDA and SQIVND (reference sequence). The V gene end was trimmed by 3 bases and the J gene end by 8 bases; junction bases not matched to a gene: 5. CDR3 length: 14 amino acids. The CDR3 loop is CASSIGQGVEKLFF. The CDR3 coding sequence is TGTGCCAGTAGTATTGGACAGGGAGTGGAAAAACTGTTTTTT.

The V and J genes are TRBV27 and TRBJ2-7, with D possibly matching TRBD1 (6 bases). Deletions cut 4 bases from V and 1 base from J, with 14 bases between. Germline loops: CDR1 MNHEY, CDR2 SMNVEV (reference sequence). This CDR3 spans 15 amino acids. CDR3 nucleotides: TGTGCCAGCAGTTACGGGCAGGGGAGATCCTACGAGCAGTACTTC. It encodes CASSYGQGRSYEQYF.

This clone was seen only once. V and J are TRBV15 and TRBJ2-7, with a weak D call TRBD2 (7 bases). Germline V lookup: CDR1 LNHNV, CDR2 YYDKDF (reference sequence). Between the trimmed V and J ends, which lost 0 bases and 0 bases, there was a span of 15 bases. CDR3 length equals 17 residues. Written as DNA, the CDR3 is TGTGCCACCAGCAGAGAAGGGAGGGGGAGGGACTCCTACGAGCAGTACTTC. Its translation: CATSREGRGRDSYEQYF.

This chain links TRBV6-5 with TRBJ1-4, with TRBD1 matching 8 bases. The J segment lost 5 bases and the V segment lost 0 bases, leaving 2 bases of the junction unmatched. The CDR3 consists of 15 residues. Germline assignment: CDR1 MNHEY and CDR2 SVGAGI. DNA of the CDR3: TGTGCCAGCAGTTACTCGACAGGGGAGAATGAAAAACTGTTTTTT. This translates into CASSYSTGENEKLFF.

The chain links TRBV7-2 to TRBJ1-6; no definite D call. Germline CDR1 is SGHTA and CDR2 is FQGNSA. CDR3 length: 16 residues. Trimming stripped 0 bases from V and 8 bases from J, with 14 bases between. CDR3 in amino acids: CASSLAPGLADSPLHF. The CDR3 nucleotides are TGTGCCAGCAGCTTAGCTCCCGGCCTAGCGGATTCACCCCTCCACTTT.

The genes are TRBV5-6 and TRBJ1-3; D is unclear. The CDR3 consists of 15 residues. V lost 2 bases, J lost 0 bases, and 9 bases lay in between. Per the germline V gene, CDR1 is SGHDT and CDR2 is YYEEEE. The CDR3 region is CASSFWEISGNTIYF. DNA of the CDR3: TGTGCCAGCAGCTTTTGGGAGATCTCTGGAAACACCATATATTTT.

The chain combines TRBV30 with TRBJ2-3, with D maybe TRBD1 (5 bases). The CDR3 is made up of 13 amino acids. V was cut by 8 bases and J by 3 bases, with 15 bases left in between. The germline gives CDR1 GTSNPN, CDR2 SVGIG (reference sequence). The CDR3 DNA sequence: TGTGCCCACTCGCAGGGTCGGACAGATACGCAGTATTTT. Protein sequence: CAHSQGRTDTQYF. The variable domain in full, with the rest retrieved from reference TRBV30 and TRBJ2-3, is SQTIHQWPATLVQPVGSPLSLECTVEGTSNPNLYWYRQAAGRGLQLLFYSVGIGQISSEVPQNLSASRPQDRQFILSSKKLLLSDSGFYLCAHSQGRTDTQYFGPGTRLTVL.

The chain combines TRBV28 with TRBJ1-5; tentatively, D is TRBD1 (5 bases). Trimming shortened V by 5 bases and J by 1 base, and 12 bases separated the two germline ends. Per germline, CDR1 MDHEN and CDR2 SYDVKM. This CDR3 has 15 residues. CDR3 in amino acids: CASSPRGRSNQPQHF. CDR3 DNA sequence: TGTGCCAGCAGTCCTCGGGGGAGAAGCAATCAGCCCCAGCATTTT.

The chain has TRBV2 and TRBJ1-4; possible D gene TRBD1, 6 bases. The CDR3 contains 14 residues. The germline V and J ends were trimmed by 1 base and 7 bases, with 10 bases remaining between them. CDR1 and CDR2 from the germline V gene are SNHLY and FYNNEI. CDR3 amino acids: CASSEVGGGEKLFF. The CDR3 DNA reads as TGTGCCAGCAGTGAAGTGGGAGGGGGTGAAAAACTGTTTTTT.

The chain uses TRBV5-8 and TRBJ2-3; 8 bases line up with TRBD1. CDR3 length: 16 amino acids. Germline loops: CDR1 SGHTS, CDR2 YDEGEE. J was trimmed by 4 bases and V by 6 bases; bases with no gene match: 13. This CDR3 reads CASTRGSGGMADTQYF. The CDR3 region has the DNA TGTGCCAGCACCCGTGGTTCAGGGGGCATGGCAGATACGCAGTATTTT.

This clone has more than one count but fewer than ten. The gene calls are TRBV28 and TRBJ1-5; D is possibly TRBD1 (6 bases). Germline CDR1 is MDHEN and CDR2 is SYDVKM. V lost 5 bases and J lost 9, with 20 bases in between. The CDR3 covers 15 residues. CDR3 nucleotides: TGTGCCAGCAGTAAACGGGGGGCCCTCGGACGGCCCCAGCATTTT. Translating gives CASSKRGALGRPQHF.

The chain is built from TRBV19 and TRBJ1-1, with 9 bases aligning to TRBD1. Germline loops: CDR1 LNHDA, CDR2 SQIVND (reference sequence). The ends lost 4 bases at V and 1 base at J; junction bases unmatched: 13. The CDR3 runs to 18 residues. This CDR3 reads CASSTPGPGTGTNTEAFF. CDR3 nucleotides: TGTGCCAGTAGTACACCTGGTCCCGGGACAGGGACGAACACTGAAGCTTTCTTT.